This passage covers 4 T cell receptor beta chains from one sample sequenced in a study of Graves' ophthalmopathy and Graves' hyperthyroidism. CDR3 regions of TCR beta were amplified from RNA transcripts. First-round RT-PCR relied on HTBI primers, and a second-round multiplex PCR came next. TCRdb reprocessed the multiplex PCR reads via MiXCR and lists one record per CDR3 protein. This sample has 500,000 to 700,000 distinct CDR3 sequences; 20% to 25% occur once, and the top ten carry more than 5.5%. The sample consisted of peripheral blood. The receptors derive from a woman between 18 and 30 years old with stable Graves' hyperthyroidism. Some clones in this sample may be carry-over from other donors' samples.

This sequence joins TRBV20-1 and TRBJ2-7; 7 nucleotides match TRBD1. The CDR3 is made up of 16 amino acids. The V gene's germline CDR1 is DFQATT and CDR2 SNEGSKA (reference sequence). As DNA, the CDR3 is TGCAGCAATACTTCCGGGACAGCCGAAGGAAACTACGAGCAGTACTTC. Protein: CSNTSGTAEGNYEQYF.

The genes are TRBV19 and TRBJ1-1; D is unclear. Trimming left V 7 bases short and J 0 bases short, with 15 bases between. The CDR3 loop spans 15 amino acids. The germline V gene has CDR1 LNHDA and CDR2 SQIVND (reference sequence). The CDR3 DNA reads as TGTGCCAGTAAGGATCCGAGAAGTTTGAACACTGAAGCTTTCTTT. Protein product: CASKDPRSLNTEAFF.

This sequence joins TRBV5-1 and TRBJ2-5; D is unclear. V lost 2 bases, J lost 5 bases, and 13 bases lay in between. CDR3 length: 14 amino acids. The germline V gene has CDR1 SGHRS and CDR2 YFSETQ. The CDR3 protein is CASSFDNRVETQYF. The CDR3 coding sequence is TGCGCCAGCAGCTTCGACAATCGGGTGGAGACCCAGTACTTC. The variable domain in full, completed from reference TRBV5-1 and TRBJ2-5, reads KAGVTQTPRYLIKTRGQQVTLSCSPISGHRSVSWYQQTPGQGLQFLFEYFSETQRNKGNFPGRFSGRQFSNSRSEMNVSTLELGDSALYLCASSFDNRVETQYFGPGTRLLVL.

This clonotype was observed many times. This chain links TRBV6-5 with TRBJ2-7; D is unclear. Trimming removed 2 bases at V and 3 bases at J, with 11 bases between. Germline lookup yields CDR1 MNHEY and CDR2 SVGAGI. This CDR3 is 14 amino acids long. CDR3 sequence: CASSYGGRDYEQYF. The DNA for the CDR3 is TGTGCCAGCAGTTACGGCGGAAGAGACTACGAGCAGTACTTC.